The rows below give T cell receptor beta chains drawn from one sample of a study of T cell responses to AZD1222 COVID-19 vaccine. The data were produced by immunoSEQ multiplex PCR, yet TCRdb's version contains in-frame clones alone and is incomplete. Among roughly 55,000 clones, more than 70% were seen once, and the ten largest hold about 2%. The source material was peripheral blood, sampled on day 0 of AZD1222 vaccination. These receptor sequences come from an adult in good health. Each CDR3 is given with its conserved first and last residue. A D gene is named only where the DNA matches it firmly. Clone size is given for some rows only: seen once, a few or many times, or a class if the clone is expanded.

j_call d_call v_call clone_size cdr3_nt cdr3_aa
TRBJ2-1 - TRBV5-5 - TGTGCCAGCAGCTTGGTCGCGGGCTCCTACAATGAGCAGTTCTTC CASSLVAGSYNEQFF
TRBJ2-1 TRBD2 TRBV11-2 - TGTGCCAGCAGCTCAGGACTAGCGGGAGCGGTAGAATACAATGAGCAGTTCTTC CASSSGLAGAVEYNEQFF
TRBJ2-3 - TRBV19 - TGTGCCAGTAGTGCCGACCGGGGTAGCACAGATACGCAGTATTTT CASSADRGSTDTQYF
TRBJ1-2 - TRBV19 once TGTGCCAGTAGTATGTATCAGGGCCAAAATGGCTACACCTTC CASSMYQGQNGYTF
TRBJ1-2 - TRBV28 - TGTGCCAGCAGCTCAACCGACGTCGGCTACACCTTC CASSSTDVGYTF
TRBJ2-1 TRBD2 TRBV5-1 - TGCGCCAGCAGCTCCCATCGGGGGGGAGTGTCGGAGCAGTTCTTC CASSSHRGGVSEQFF
TRBJ1-1 TRBD1 TRBV28 once TGTGCCAGCCTCCGGGACAGCGGATGGAACACTGAAGCTTTCTTT CASLRDSGWNTEAFF
TRBJ2-7 - TRBV19 - TGTGCCAGTAGTCGCAACCCGCTAGGGCACGAGCAGTACTTC CASSRNPLGHEQYF
TRBJ1-1 - TRBV5-1 - TGCGCCAGCAGCGACGACACCCTGAACACTGAAGCTTTCTTT CASSDDTLNTEAFF
TRBJ2-7 TRBD1 TRBV27 - TGTGCCAGCAGGTCCTGGGGACAGGGGTACGAGCAGTACTTC CASRSWGQGYEQYF
TRBJ2-2 - TRBV9 - TGTGCCAGCAGCGACCGAGTAGCCGCGGGCACCGGGGAGCTGTTTTTT CASSDRVAAGTGELFF